Listed here are 32 T cell receptor beta chains from one sample, sequenced in a study of CD8+ T cells in alopecia areata. Specified treatment: oral pan-JAK inhibitor, 5-10 mg twice daily. cDNA reverse transcribed from extracted RNA served as the sequencing template. Some clones are missing from TCRdb's copy, which holds only in-frame ones; the method was immunoSEQ multiplex PCR. The sample gives 180,000 or so clones, about 54% of which show up once; more than 15% is in the top ten. This specimen consisted of CD4+ T cells sorted from blood, obtained at week 56, from a patient treated with tofacitinib. The receptor source for this set is a human donor with alopecia areata.

The J gene is TRBJ2-5, the V gene TRBV18, with D maybe TRBD1 (6 bases). CDR1 is KGHSH and CDR2 is LQKENI in the germline V gene. Trimming shortened V by 0 bases and J by 4 bases, and 15 bases separated the two germline ends. This CDR3 spans 16 amino acids. The CDR3 spells CASSPPWWGRGETQYF. CDR3 DNA sequence: TGTGCCAGCTCACCACCCTGGTGGGGGCGAGGAGAGACCCAGTACTTC.

V gene TRBV6-5 combines with J gene TRBJ2-7; D not certain. V was trimmed by 6 bases and J by 0 bases, leaving 6 bases between them. There are 12 residues in the CDR3. Germline V gene data show CDR1 as MNHEY and CDR2 as SVGAGI. CDR3 bases: TGTGCCAGCAGGGTTGACTCCTACGAGCAGTACTTC. It yields the protein CASRVDSYEQYF.

This clone was found once. The rearrangement links TRBV18 to TRBJ1-1; D remains ambiguous. The CDR3 is 15 amino acids. V was cut by 6 bases and J by 3 bases, with 17 bases left in between. Germline V gene lookup returns CDR1 KGHSH and CDR2 LQKENI. The DNA for the CDR3 is TGTGCCAGCTCCCCCAGAGGGCTCGGTTACACTGAAGCTTTCTTT. Protein product: CASSPRGLGYTEAFF.

This chain joins TRBV30 and TRBJ1-6; D might be TRBD1 (6 bases). Germline CDR1 is GTSNPN and CDR2 is SVGIG (reference sequence). This CDR3 spans 16 amino acids. Trimming shortened V by 0 bases and J by 6 bases, and 15 bases separated the two germline ends. Written as DNA, the CDR3 is TGTGCCTGGAGTGTCTTTAGGGGGATCGGTAATTCACCCCTCCACTTT. Translated: CAWSVFRGIGNSPLHF.

The J gene is TRBJ2-1, the V gene TRBV19; tentative D call: TRBD2 (6 bases). The CDR3 runs 11 residues. V shed 6 bases and J shed 11 bases, with 11 bases lying between them. The germline gives CDR1 LNHDA, CDR2 SQIVND (reference sequence). The CDR3 DNA reads as TGTGCCAGTAGCTGGAGGGCCCAGCAGTTCTTC. Translating it yields CASSWRAQQFF.

The chain couples TRBV5-1 to TRBJ1-2; weak D call: TRBD1 (5 bases). The V end lost 0 bases, the J end lost 10 bases, and 16 bases lay between the germline ends. Germline V gene lookup returns CDR1 SGHRS and CDR2 YFSETQ. The CDR3 runs 14 residues. This CDR3 reads CASSLAGPPNDYTF. The CDR3 DNA is TGCGCCAGCAGCTTGGCGGGACCGCCGAACGACTACACCTTC.

V is TRBV30 and J is TRBJ2-1, with D possibly being TRBD2 (7 bases). CDR3 length: 15 residues. The germline CDR1 and CDR2 sequences are GTSNPN and SVGIG (reference sequence). V was trimmed by 2 bases and J by 10 bases, leaving 21 bases between them. The chain's CDR3 is CAWSMVEGGLKEQFF. The CDR3 DNA sequence: TGTGCCTGGAGTATGGTGGAGGGGGGGCTAAAGGAGCAGTTCTTC.

This chain links TRBV5-1 with TRBJ1-1, with unresolved D. The germline gives CDR1 SGHRS, CDR2 YFSETQ. Trimming pared 0 bases from V and 8 bases from J, leaving 11 bases between. CDR3 length: 13 residues. CDR3 nucleotide sequence: TGCGCCAGCAGCTTGGATCGCAGAGCCGAAGCTTTCTTT. Its protein product is CASSLDRRAEAFF.

This clone is a singleton in its sample. This chain uses TRBV7-9 with TRBJ2-3; TRBD2 agrees at 10 bases. There are 16 residues in the CDR3. With V trimmed by 5 bases and J by 2 bases, 7 bases remained unmatched. The germline CDR1 and CDR2 sequences are SEHNR and FQNEAQ (reference sequence). CDR3 sequence reads: CASSLIAGGLTDTQYF. In nucleotides, the CDR3 is TGTGCCAGCAGCCTCATAGCGGGGGGACTCACAGATACGCAGTATTTT.

The chain uses TRBV30 and TRBJ1-5; D unresolved. There are 15 residues in the CDR3. Germline loops: CDR1 GTSNPN, CDR2 SVGIG (reference sequence). Between the trimmed V and J ends, which lost 1 base and 6 bases, there was a span of 16 bases. CDR3: CAWSALGNGRQPQHF. The CDR3 DNA reads as TGTGCCTGGAGTGCGTTAGGAAACGGGCGTCAGCCCCAGCATTTT.

This clone has a handful of counts. The chain couples TRBV29-1 to TRBJ2-6, with D possibly matching TRBD2 (6 bases). This CDR3 is built from 15 residues. Trimming cost V 6 bases and J 2 bases, with 14 bases left between them. Germline V lookup: CDR1 SQVTM, CDR2 ANQGSEA. This CDR3 reads CSVATGVTGANVLTF. The CDR3 DNA reads as TGCAGCGTGGCTACGGGGGTCACTGGGGCCAACGTCCTGACTTTC.

This clone was seen repeatedly, ten times or more. The chain uses TRBV11-2 and TRBJ1-6; no reliable D call. CDR3 size: 15 residues. V was cut by 0 bases and J by 7 bases, with 10 bases left in between. Germline V gene sequence: CDR1 SGHAT, CDR2 FQNNGV. Written as DNA, the CDR3 is TGTGCCAGCAGCTTAGAATCAGGCAGGAATTCACCCCTCCACTTT. As protein: CASSLESGRNSPLHF.

This chain joins TRBV11-3 and TRBJ2-7; the D is unclear. From germline, CDR1 is SGHNT and CDR2 YENEEA. V was trimmed by 6 bases and J by 7 bases, leaving 25 bases between them. The length of the CDR3 is 16 residues. CDR3 in amino acids: CASSPRPGLSMGEQYF. The CDR3 bases are TGTGCCAGCAGTCCCCGACCCGGCCTTTCAATGGGGGAGCAGTACTTC.

This chain connects TRBV30 to TRBJ2-3; D might be TRBD1 (6 bases). Germline V gives CDR1 GTSNPN, CDR2 SVGIG (reference sequence). The germline V and J ends were trimmed by 2 bases and 1 base, with 13 bases remaining between them. The CDR3 spans 15 residues. The CDR3 region is CAWSRDTSGTDTQYF. CDR3 in DNA: TGTGCCTGGAGTAGGGACACCTCAGGCACAGATACGCAGTATTTT. Drawing the rest from reference TRBV30 and TRBJ2-3, the complete variable domain is SQTIHQWPATLVQPVGSPLSLECTVEGTSNPNLYWYRQAAGRGLQLLFYSVGIGQISSEVPQNLSASRPQDRQFILSSKKLLLSDSGFYLCAWSRDTSGTDTQYFGPGTRLTVL.

This clone was seen more than once but under ten times. In DNA form, the CDR3 reads TGCAGCGTTGATATTAATGGCTACACCTTC. Its translation is CSVDINGYTF. The chain carries TRBV29-1 and TRBJ1-2; D remains ambiguous. CDR3 length: 10 amino acids. The V gene lost 3 bases and the J gene lost 6 bases, with 5 bases spanning the gap. Looked up from germline, CDR1 is SQVTM and CDR2 is ANQGSEA.

This rearrangement joins TRBV5-1 to TRBJ1-2; the match to TRBD1 covers 8 bases. The CDR3 spans 14 residues. The germline CDR1 and CDR2 sequences are SGHRS and YFSETQ. V was clipped by 0 bases and J by 5 bases; unmatched bases: 3. The CDR3 loop is CASSLDRGFYGYTF. DNA for the CDR3: TGCGCCAGCAGCTTGGACAGGGGGTTTTATGGCTACACCTTC.

The genes are TRBV6-5 and TRBJ2-7, with D hard to call. Trimming pared 6 bases from V and 2 bases from J, leaving 17 bases between. The CDR3 is 15 amino acids. The V gene's germline CDR1 is MNHEY and CDR2 SVGAGI. This CDR3 is CASSYRADGPYEQYF. CDR3 bases: TGTGCCAGCAGCTATAGGGCAGACGGGCCCTACGAGCAGTACTTC.

V and J are TRBV7-6 and TRBJ2-5; 8 bases match TRBD1. Looked up from germline, CDR1 is SGHVS and CDR2 is FNYEAQ. J was trimmed by 6 bases and V by 5 bases; bases with no gene match: 8. This CDR3 has 14 residues. The CDR3 DNA is TGTGCCAGCAGCCTAGAGCAGGGGGCCAAGACCCAGTACTTC. This sequence encodes CASSLEQGAKTQYF. Full variable domain (missing parts from reference TRBV7-6 and TRBJ2-5): GAGVSQSPRYKVTKRGQDVALRCDPISGHVSLYWYRQALGQGPEFLTYFNYEAQQDKSGLPNDRFSAERPEGSISTLTIQRTEQRDSAMYRCASSLEQGAKTQYFGPGTRLLVL.

The rearrangement uses TRBV29-1 and TRBJ2-7; D possibly corresponds to TRBD1 (7 bases). There are 11 residues in the CDR3. The V and J ends lost 6 bases and 4 bases respectively, with 10 bases between them. Germline lookup yields CDR1 SQVTM and CDR2 ANQGSEA. This chain's CDR3 is CSVAGGYEQYF. DNA for the CDR3: TGCAGCGTGGCAGGGGGGTACGAGCAGTACTTC.

This rearrangement joins TRBV19 to TRBJ2-1; D might be TRBD1 (5 bases). This CDR3 contains 11 residues. The germline gives CDR1 LNHDA, CDR2 SQIVND (reference sequence). V shed 8 bases and J shed 13 bases, with 15 bases lying between them. The CDR3 region is CASGPWGLQFF. Written as DNA, the CDR3 is TGTGCCAGTGGACCGTGGGGCCTCCAGTTCTTC.

This rearrangement joins TRBV5-1 to TRBJ2-7; TRBD1 is a possible D gene (5 bases). The germline V and J ends were trimmed by 0 bases and 4 bases, with 17 bases remaining between them. Germline CDR1 is SGHRS and CDR2 is YFSETQ. The CDR3 has 16 residues. The CDR3 coding sequence is TGCGCCAGCAGCTTGGAGGGGCCCGATTTTCCTTACGAGCAGTACTTC. This codes for CASSLEGPDFPYEQYF.

This clone has only a few counts. This chain links TRBV5-1 with TRBJ2-7; maybe TRBD1 (5 bases). The CDR3 length is 15 residues. Deletions cut 0 bases from V and 4 bases from J, with 14 bases between. Germline CDR1 is SGHRS and CDR2 is YFSETQ. The DNA for the CDR3 is TGCGCCAGCAGCTTGGTTGCAGGGAATCCTTACGAGCAGTACTTC. Its translation: CASSLVAGNPYEQYF.

The chain is built from TRBV14 and TRBJ2-7; D not resolved. Germline V gives CDR1 SGHDN, CDR2 FVKESK. Trimming left V 0 bases short and J 5 bases short, with 8 bases between. This CDR3 comprises 13 residues. As DNA, the CDR3 is TGTGCCAGCAGCCAAGATCTGGGTAACGAGCAGTACTTC. Its protein is CASSQDLGNEQYF.

This chain joins TRBV6-5 and TRBJ2-7; the match to TRBD1 covers 7 bases. The trim removed 6 bases at V and 5 bases at J, leaving 7 bases unmatched. The CDR3 runs 13 residues. Germline V gene lookup returns CDR1 MNHEY and CDR2 SVGAGI. The chain's CDR3 is CASRHPTGHEQYF. CDR3 nucleotide sequence: TGTGCCAGCAGACATCCGACAGGGCACGAGCAGTACTTC.

The chain links TRBV29-1 to TRBJ1-2, with unresolved D. CDR1 SQVTM and CDR2 ANQGSEA come from the germline V gene. V lost 4 bases, J lost 6 bases, and 15 bases lay in between. This CDR3 is built from 13 residues. CDR3 nucleotides: TGCAGCGTTGTCCCGTCGTCTGGGGATGGCTACACCTTC. Its translation: CSVVPSSGDGYTF.

V usage is TRBV9 and J usage is TRBJ1-5; 7 bases line up with TRBD1. The V gene's germline CDR1 is SGDLS and CDR2 YYNGEE. Germline trimming cut 0 bases from V and 7 bases from J; bases unmatched to any gene: 7. CDR3 length: 15 residues. The CDR3 nucleotides read TGTGCCAGCAGCGTAGACGGACAGGCAAGCCAGCCCCAGCATTTT. Translating it yields CASSVDGQASQPQHF.

This chain joins TRBV29-1 and TRBJ1-2, with D perhaps matching TRBD1 (6 bases). This CDR3 contains 11 residues. V was trimmed by 6 bases and J by 8 bases, leaving 13 bases between them. Germline V gene data show CDR1 as SQVTM and CDR2 as ANQGSEA. The CDR3 sequence is CSVQRGRGYTF. In DNA, the CDR3 is TGCAGCGTCCAAAGGGGGAGAGGCTACACCTTC.

This clone was recorded once. V is TRBV9 and J is TRBJ2-2; D unclear. CDR1 and CDR2 from the germline V gene are SGDLS and YYNGEE. The V end lost 1 base, the J end lost 0 bases, and 10 bases lay between the germline ends. The CDR3 length is 16 residues. The CDR3 DNA reads TGTGCCAGCAGCGTAAAGGGTCGAGCGAACACCGGGGAGCTGTTTTTT. Its translation: CASSVKGRANTGELFF.

V is TRBV27 and J is TRBJ1-6; D gene ambiguous. CDR1 MNHEY and CDR2 SMNVEV come from the germline V gene (reference sequence). The CDR3 has 13 residues. Trimming removed 2 bases from V and 11 bases from J, with 10 bases in between. DNA of the CDR3: TGTGCCAGCAGTTTAATAGGTTTCCCACCCCTCCACTTT. Translating gives CASSLIGFPPLHF.

The chain joins TRBV30 to TRBJ1-6; 7 nucleotides align to TRBD1. This CDR3 spans 14 amino acids. CDR1 is GTSNPN and CDR2 is SVGIG in the germline V gene (reference sequence). J gave up 8 bases and V 3 bases, and 7 bases lay outside the gene matches. Here the CDR3 DNA reads TGTGCCTGGAGCATAACAGGGGAGGATTCACCCCTCCACTTT. It yields the protein CAWSITGEDSPLHF.

The gene calls are TRBV19 and TRBJ2-7; 10 bases are a match to TRBD1. The CDR3 totals 14 residues. Germline V gene data show CDR1 as LNHDA and CDR2 as SQIVND (reference sequence). V dropped 4 bases and J dropped 2; count of bases not matched to a gene: 2. The CDR3 loop reads CASSSGQGAYEQYF. The CDR3 region has the DNA TGTGCCAGTAGTAGCGGACAGGGGGCCTACGAGCAGTACTTC.

This clone was picked up many times. The gene calls are TRBV19 and TRBJ1-5, with D possibly matching TRBD1 (5 bases). Germline values: CDR1 LNHDA, CDR2 SQIVND (reference sequence). The V and J ends lost 2 bases and 9 bases respectively, with 14 bases between them. The CDR3 runs 14 residues. CDR3 sequence: CASSIQGIPTPQHF. The CDR3, as DNA: TGTGCCAGTAGTATACAGGGCATACCAACGCCCCAGCATTTT.